This entry lists 25 T cell receptor beta chains sequenced from one sample in a study of OX40 agonist ivuxolimab in advanced cancers. Profiling relied on immunoSEQ multiplex PCR, and the TCRdb table lists in-frame clones only, not all of them. The sample yields around 68,000 clones, under 95% seen once. The material was CD4+ or CD8+ T cells sorted from blood, obtained in a trial of the OX40 agonist ivuxolimab. The receptors were gathered from an adult with an advanced solid tumor such as melanoma, head and neck, liver or kidney cancer.

V is TRBV4-1 and J is TRBJ2-3, with 9 bases aligning to TRBD2. Germline V gives CDR1 MGHRA, CDR2 YSYEKL. With 1 base clipped from V and 4 bases from J, the junction kept 6 bases outside the gene matches. The CDR3 sequence is 16 residues long. In DNA form, the CDR3 reads TGCGCCAGCAGCCAAGGCGGGGGGGCCAGGTCAGATACGCAGTATTTT. Translation: CASSQGGGARSDTQYF.

CDR3 residues: CASSARDPGGEQYF. The CDR3 DNA sequence: TGCGCCAGCAGCGCACGGGACCCGGGGGGTGAGCAGTACTTC. This chain joins TRBV5-1 and TRBJ2-7, with 7 nucleotides matching TRBD2. CDR1 is SGHRS, CDR2 YFSETQ, per germline. The CDR3 extends over 14 amino acids. J was trimmed by 7 bases and V by 4 bases; bases with no gene match: 11.

This clone came up once. The genes are TRBV10-2 and TRBJ2-6, with D maybe TRBD1 (5 bases). Germline lookup yields CDR1 WSHSY and CDR2 SAAADI. The CDR3 length is 15 residues. Trimming cost V 6 bases and J 6 bases, with 15 bases left between them. CDR3 residues: CASSADSRQANVLTF. CDR3 DNA: TGCGCCAGCAGCGCAGACAGCCGGCAGGCCAACGTCCTGACTTTC.

The CDR3 sequence is CASSYSQGAWDGYTF. For the CDR3, the DNA is TGTGCCAGCAGCTACTCACAGGGGGCGTGGGATGGCTACACCTTC. The rearrangement links TRBV11-2 to TRBJ1-2; 9 bases line up with TRBD1. From germline, CDR1 is SGHAT and CDR2 FQNNGV. J was trimmed by 6 bases and V by 4 bases; bases with no gene match: 9. The length of the CDR3 is 15 residues.

The V gene is TRBV11-2, the J gene TRBJ2-5; D ambiguous. CDR1 and CDR2 (germline): SGHAT, FQNNGV. The ends were cut back, 2 bases at V and 1 base at J, with 14 bases in the middle. The CDR3 has 16 residues. The CDR3 nucleotides read TGTGCCAGCAGCTTAAGCCGAGTGGGCCCCCAAGAGACCCAGTACTTC. It is translated as CASSLSRVGPQETQYF.

Worth noting for this clone: At one end the junction does not follow the germline gene, possibly because of a read error. The CDR3 spells CASSLNSNNEQFF. CDR3 sequence (DNA): TGCGCCAGCAGCTTGAACTCCAACAATGAGCAGTTCTTC. V and J are TRBV5-1 and TRBJ2-1; D gene uncertain. The CDR3 contains 13 residues. Looked up from germline, CDR1 is SGHRS and CDR2 is YFSETQ. Full variable domain (rest looked up from reference TRBV5-1 and TRBJ2-1): KAGVTQTPRYLIKTRGQQVTLSCSPISGHRSVSWYQQTPGQGLQFLFEYFSETQRNKGNFPGRFSGRQFSNSRSEMNVSTLELGDSALYLCASSLNSNNEQFFGPGTRLTVL.

Here the CDR3 DNA reads TGCGCCAGCAGCCCACCCGGACAGGGAACTGAAGCTTTCTTT. It specifies CASSPPGQGTEAFF. This chain uses TRBV5-1 with TRBJ1-1; 8 bases are shared with TRBD1. J was trimmed by 5 bases and V by 4 bases; bases with no gene match: 7. Per the germline V gene, CDR1 is SGHRS and CDR2 is YFSETQ. The CDR3 has 14 amino acids.

The V gene is TRBV5-6, the J gene TRBJ2-2; TRBD1 might be the D (5 bases). This CDR3 has 16 amino acids. Per germline, CDR1 SGHDT and CDR2 YYEEEE. V lost 2 bases and J lost 2, with 13 bases in between. The CDR3 DNA is TGTGCCAGCAGCTTATGGCGACAGATTAACACCGGGGAGCTGTTTTTT. Its protein product is CASSLWRQINTGELFF.

V usage is TRBV11-2 and J usage is TRBJ2-5; D unresolved. The CDR3 has 14 amino acids. The germline V gene encodes CDR1 SGHAT and CDR2 FQNNGV. Trimming left V 4 bases short and J 5 bases short, with 14 bases between. This chain's CDR3 is CASSSLPRLETQYF. The CDR3 nucleotides are TGTGCCAGCAGCTCTTTGCCTCGGCTGGAGACCCAGTACTTC. Together with reference TRBV11-2 and TRBJ2-5, the CDR3 gives the full variable domain: EAGVAQSPRYKIIEKRQSVAFWCNPISGHATLYWYQQILGQGPKLLIQFQNNGVVDDSQLPKDRFSAERLKGVDSTLKIQPAKLEDSAVYLCASSSLPRLETQYFGPGTRLLVL.

In DNA form, the CDR3 reads TGTGCCAGCAGTGAACCCGGGACATTGGGGGAAAAACTGTTTTTT. It codes for CASSEPGTLGEKLFF. The chain joins TRBV25-1 to TRBJ1-4, with TRBD1 as a possible D gene (6 bases). V was cut by 2 bases and J by 8 bases, with 15 bases left in between. The germline CDR1 and CDR2 sequences are MGHDK and SYGVNS. The CDR3 consists of 15 residues.

This clone showed up just once. This chain joins TRBV6-5 and TRBJ1-2; D is possibly TRBD1 (6 bases). V shed 2 bases and J shed 4 bases, with 14 bases lying between them. Germline V gene lookup returns CDR1 MNHEY and CDR2 SVGAGI. CDR3 length: 15 amino acids. The CDR3 here is CASSYDGGGGYGYTF. DNA of the CDR3: TGTGCCAGCAGTTACGACGGGGGCGGGGGCTATGGCTACACCTTC.

This rearrangement joins TRBV30 to TRBJ1-2; D call uncertain. The CDR3 sequence is 14 residues long. V lost 3 bases to trimming and J lost 4 bases, with 15 bases between them. Germline CDR1 reads GTSNPN; CDR2 reads SVGIG (reference sequence). This chain's CDR3 is CAWRDAQSRYGYTF. The CDR3 region has the DNA TGTGCCTGGAGAGACGCCCAAAGCCGCTATGGCTACACCTTC.

This clone was found a few times. The V call is TRBV10-1, the J call TRBJ2-7; D not certain. CDR3 length: 13 amino acids. Germline-derived CDR1 and CDR2 are WNHNN and SYGVQD (reference sequence). With 0 bases removed from V and 6 bases from J, the gap between germline ends came to 9 bases. In DNA, the CDR3 is TGCGCCAGCAGTGAGTCCACCTGGGGCGAGCAGTACTTC. Protein product: CASSESTWGEQYF.

V usage is TRBV11-1 and J usage is TRBJ2-2; D not certain. The germline V gene encodes CDR1 SGHAT and CDR2 FQDESV (reference sequence). Trimming took 1 base from V and 0 from J, leaving 6 bases between them. The CDR3 consists of 15 residues. CDR3 bases: TGTGCCAGCAGCTTAGATTCAGCGAACACCGGGGAGCTGTTTTTT. This encodes CASSLDSANTGELFF.

This clone was detected only a few times. V and J are TRBV7-9 and TRBJ1-2; D unresolved. CDR1 and CDR2 from the germline V gene are SEHNR and FQNEAQ (reference sequence). V dropped 1 base and J dropped 7 bases, with 1 base sitting between them. The CDR3 has 10 amino acids. CDR3 region: CASSLGGYTF. CDR3 bases: TGTGCCAGCAGCTTAGGTGGCTACACCTTC.

V gene TRBV4-2 combines with J gene TRBJ1-5; D unresolved. Trimming left V 3 bases short and J 7 bases short, with 10 bases between. Germline loops: CDR1 LGHNA, CDR2 YNFKEQ. The CDR3 extends over 13 amino acids. The CDR3 is CASSQGALQPQHF. The CDR3 DNA reads as TGTGCCAGCAGCCAGGGCGCGCTACAGCCCCAGCATTTT.

This chain uses TRBV6-5 with TRBJ1-5, with a tentative D call TRBD1 (6 bases). The CDR3 runs 14 residues. Germline assignment: CDR1 MNHEY and CDR2 SVGAGI. V was trimmed by 8 bases and J by 4 bases, leaving 15 bases between them. CDR3 loop: CASDMRGPNQPQHF. CDR3 nucleotides: TGTGCCAGCGACATGCGGGGGCCTAATCAGCCCCAGCATTTT.

J is TRBJ2-2 and V is TRBV2; 8 bases agree with TRBD2. The CDR3 is 17 amino acids. Germline CDR1 reads SNHLY; CDR2 reads FYNNEI. V was pared by 6 bases and J by 0 bases, with 9 bases of the junction left unmatched. The CDR3 DNA reads TGTGCCAGCAGGAGCCAAGCGGGGGATTCGAACACCGGGGAGCTGTTTTTT. Its protein is CASRSQAGDSNTGELFF. The full variable domain, rest sourced from reference TRBV2 and TRBJ2-2, is EPEVTQTPSHQVTQMGQEVILRCVPISNHLYFYWYRQILGQKVEFLVSFYNNEISEKSEIFDDQFSVERPDGSNFTLKIRSTKLEDSAMYFCASRSQAGDSNTGELFFGEGSRLTVL.

The V gene is TRBV19, the J gene TRBJ2-1; the D call may be TRBD1 or TRBD2 (5 bases each). Trimming cost V 6 bases and J 14 bases, with 17 bases left between them. This CDR3 has 12 residues. Germline loops: CDR1 LNHDA, CDR2 SQIVND (reference sequence). The CDR3 is CASSLSGLNKFF. CDR3 in DNA: TGTGCCAGTAGCCTCTCGGGGCTTAATAAGTTCTTC.

In its sample, this clone was seen once. The gene calls are TRBV6-1 and TRBJ2-7; possibly TRBD1 for D (6 bases). CDR3 length: 17 amino acids. Germline-derived CDR1 and CDR2 are MNHNS and SASEGT. V was trimmed by 1 base and J by 7 bases, leaving 23 bases between them. For the CDR3, the DNA is TGTGCCAGCAGTGAAGAGGAACGTGGGACATGGGGTTGGGAGCAGTACTTC. Translating gives CASSEEERGTWGWEQYF.

In this sample, this clone turned up once. This rearrangement joins TRBV11-2 to TRBJ2-1; D may correspond to TRBD1 or TRBD2 (5 bases each). V was clipped by 7 bases and J by 3 bases, with 16 bases between them. The length of the CDR3 is 15 residues. Germline values: CDR1 SGHAT, CDR2 FQNNGV. The CDR3 region is CASIQGVASYNEQFF. The CDR3 coding sequence is TGTGCCAGCATCCAAGGGGTAGCGAGCTACAATGAGCAGTTCTTC.

This sequence joins TRBV11-3 and TRBJ2-1, with TRBD2 matching 8 bases. The CDR3 contains 16 residues. V was clipped by 1 base and J by 5 bases; unmatched bases: 7. Germline V gives CDR1 SGHNT, CDR2 YENEEA. CDR3 sequence reads: CASSLAGLAWDNEQFF. The CDR3 bases are TGTGCCAGCAGCTTAGCAGGACTAGCTTGGGACAATGAGCAGTTCTTC. Full variable domain (rest looked up from reference TRBV11-3 and TRBJ2-1): EAGVVQSPRYKIIEKKQPVAFWCNPISGHNTLYWYLQNLGQGPELLIRYENEEAVDDSQLPKDRFSAERLKGVDSTLKIQPAELGDSAVYLCASSLAGLAWDNEQFFGPGTRLTVL.

The rearrangement links TRBV5-1 to TRBJ1-1; D call uncertain. CDR3 length: 15 amino acids. Trimming cost V 5 bases and J 0 bases, with 14 bases left between them. Germline CDR1 and CDR2: SGHRS and YFSETQ. The CDR3 DNA is TGCGCCAGCAGGCCGCCGCTAAATATGAACACTGAAGCTTTCTTT. Its protein product is CASRPPLNMNTEAFF.

The chain combines TRBV5-1 with TRBJ2-3; D is perhaps TRBD1 or TRBD2 (6 bases each). CDR3 size: 17 residues. CDR1 is SGHRS, CDR2 YFSETQ, per germline. Trimming removed 8 bases from V and 4 bases from J, with 26 bases in between. CDR3 sequence: CASSSSSGGRSADTQYF. The CDR3 DNA sequence: TGCGCCAGTTCCTCGTCGAGTGGGGGGCGGTCCGCAGATACGCAGTATTTT.

CDR3 sequence (DNA): TGTGCCAGCAGTTCCGCCGTGCGTCCCGGGGAGCTGTTTTTT. Translation gives CASSSAVRPGELFF. The genes are TRBV25-1 and TRBJ2-2; D gene ambiguous. This CDR3 comprises 14 residues. Between the trimmed V and J ends, which lost 5 bases and 6 bases, there was a span of 13 bases. Germline V gene data show CDR1 as MGHDK and CDR2 as SYGVNS.